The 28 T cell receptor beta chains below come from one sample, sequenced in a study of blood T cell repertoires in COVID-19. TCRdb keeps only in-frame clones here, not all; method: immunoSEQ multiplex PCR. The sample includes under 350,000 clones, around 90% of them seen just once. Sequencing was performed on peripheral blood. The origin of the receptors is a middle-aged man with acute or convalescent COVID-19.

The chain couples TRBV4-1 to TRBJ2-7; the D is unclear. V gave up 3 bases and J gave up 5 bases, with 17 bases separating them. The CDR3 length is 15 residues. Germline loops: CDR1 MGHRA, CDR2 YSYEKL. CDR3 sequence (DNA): TGCGCCAGCAGCCACCCGACTGGGTATTCCCACGAGCAGTACTTC. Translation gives CASSHPTGYSHEQYF.

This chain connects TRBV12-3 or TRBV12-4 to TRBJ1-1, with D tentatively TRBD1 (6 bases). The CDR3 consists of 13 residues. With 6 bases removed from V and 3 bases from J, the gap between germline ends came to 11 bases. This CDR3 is CASSPGTYTEAFF. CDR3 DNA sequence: TGTGCCAGCAGCCCCGGGACATACACTGAAGCTTTCTTT.

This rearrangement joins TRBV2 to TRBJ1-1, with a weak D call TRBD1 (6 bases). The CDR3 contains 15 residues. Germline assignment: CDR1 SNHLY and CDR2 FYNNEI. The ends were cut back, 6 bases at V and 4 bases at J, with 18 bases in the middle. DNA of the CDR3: TGTGCCAGCAGCAATCGGCAGGGCAGGGGCACTGAAGCTTTCTTT. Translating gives CASSNRQGRGTEAFF. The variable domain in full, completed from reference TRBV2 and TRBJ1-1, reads EPEVTQTPSHQVTQMGQEVILRCVPISNHLYFYWYRQILGQKVEFLVSFYNNEISEKSEIFDDQFSVERPDGSNFTLKIRSTKLEDSAMYFCASSNRQGRGTEAFFGQGTRLTVV.

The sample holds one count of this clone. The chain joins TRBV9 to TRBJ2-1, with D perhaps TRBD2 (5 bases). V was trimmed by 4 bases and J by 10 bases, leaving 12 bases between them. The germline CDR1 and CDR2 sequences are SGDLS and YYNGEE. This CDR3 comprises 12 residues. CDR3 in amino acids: CASSTSSGEQFF. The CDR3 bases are TGTGCCAGCAGCACCAGTTCGGGGGAGCAGTTCTTC.

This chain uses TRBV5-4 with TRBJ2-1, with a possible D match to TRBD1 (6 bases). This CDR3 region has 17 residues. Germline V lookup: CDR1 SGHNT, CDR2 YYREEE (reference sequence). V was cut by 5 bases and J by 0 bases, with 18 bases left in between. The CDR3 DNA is TGTGCCAGCAGTGTGGGGGCTTTACTTAGCTCCTACAATGAGCAGTTCTTC. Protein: CASSVGALLSSYNEQFF. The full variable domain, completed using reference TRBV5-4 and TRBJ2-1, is ETGVTQSPTHLIKTRGQQVTLRCSSQSGHNTVSWYQQALGQGPQFIFQYYREEENGRGNFPPRFSGLQFPNYSSELNVNALELDDSALYLCASSVGALLSSYNEQFFGPGTRLTVL.

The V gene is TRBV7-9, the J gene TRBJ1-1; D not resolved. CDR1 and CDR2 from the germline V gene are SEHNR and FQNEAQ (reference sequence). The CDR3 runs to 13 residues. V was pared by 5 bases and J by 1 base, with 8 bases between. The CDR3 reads CASSAQENTEAFF. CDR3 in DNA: TGTGCCAGCAGCGCTCAGGAGAACACTGAAGCTTTCTTT.

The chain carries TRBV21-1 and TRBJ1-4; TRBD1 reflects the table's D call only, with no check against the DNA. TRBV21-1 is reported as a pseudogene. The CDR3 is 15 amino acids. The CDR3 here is CASSIVGQGHEKLFF. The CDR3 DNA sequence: TGTGCCAGCAGCATAGTGGGACAGGGTCACGAAAAACTGTTTTTT.

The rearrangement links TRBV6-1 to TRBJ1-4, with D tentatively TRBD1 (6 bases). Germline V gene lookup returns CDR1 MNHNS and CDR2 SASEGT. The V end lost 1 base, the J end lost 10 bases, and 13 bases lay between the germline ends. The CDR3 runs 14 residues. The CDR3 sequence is CASSEVGGAGKLFF. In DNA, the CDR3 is TGTGCCAGCAGTGAAGTGGGGGGGGCCGGAAAACTGTTTTTT.

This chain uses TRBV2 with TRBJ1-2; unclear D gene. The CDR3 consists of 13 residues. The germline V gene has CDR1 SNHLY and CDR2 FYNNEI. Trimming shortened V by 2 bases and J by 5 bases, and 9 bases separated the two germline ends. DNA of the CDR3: TGTGCCAGCAGTGAAAGGAGAGAGTATGGCTACACCTTC. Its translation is CASSERREYGYTF.

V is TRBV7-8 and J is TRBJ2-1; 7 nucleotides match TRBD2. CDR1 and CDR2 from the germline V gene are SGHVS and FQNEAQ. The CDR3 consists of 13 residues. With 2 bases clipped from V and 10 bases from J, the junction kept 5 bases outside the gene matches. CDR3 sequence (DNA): TGTGCCAGCAGCTTAATTGGGCGGGAGGAGCAGTTCTTC. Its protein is CASSLIGREEQFF.

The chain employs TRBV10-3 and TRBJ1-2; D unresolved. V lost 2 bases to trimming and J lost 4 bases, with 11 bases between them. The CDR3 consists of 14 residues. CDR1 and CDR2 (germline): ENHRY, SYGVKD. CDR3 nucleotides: TGTGCCATCAGTGAGCCCGGACTGATCTATGGCTACACCTTC. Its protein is CAISEPGLIYGYTF.

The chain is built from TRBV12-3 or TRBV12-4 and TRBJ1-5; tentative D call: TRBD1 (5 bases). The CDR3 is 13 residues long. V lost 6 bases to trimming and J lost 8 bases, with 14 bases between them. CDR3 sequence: CASRSEPGEPQHF. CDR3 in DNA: TGTGCCAGCAGGTCCGAACCGGGGGAGCCCCAGCATTTT.

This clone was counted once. In DNA form, the CDR3 reads TGTGCCACCAGCAGGGACAGCGTTTATCCATACGAGCAGTACTTC. This encodes CATSRDSVYPYEQYF. The V gene is TRBV15, the J gene TRBJ2-7, with D possibly TRBD1 on 6 matching bases. The germline gives CDR1 LNHNV, CDR2 YYDKDF (reference sequence). V was clipped by 3 bases and J by 4 bases, with 16 bases between them. The CDR3 consists of 15 residues.

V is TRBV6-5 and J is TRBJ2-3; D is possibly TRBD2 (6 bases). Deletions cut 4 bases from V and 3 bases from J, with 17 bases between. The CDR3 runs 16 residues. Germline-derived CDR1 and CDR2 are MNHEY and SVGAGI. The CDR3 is CASSSELRGVTDTQYF. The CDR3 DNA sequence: TGTGCCAGCAGTTCTGAGTTGCGGGGTGTAACAGATACGCAGTATTTT.

The CDR3 nucleotides read TGTGCCAGCAGCGTCCTGACTAGCGGAGCCCAAGAGACCCAGTACTTC. This encodes CASSVLTSGAQETQYF. The V and J genes are TRBV11-2 and TRBJ2-5; 9 bases are a match to TRBD2. V gave up 5 bases and J gave up 1 base; unmatched junction bases: 8. This CDR3 region has 16 residues. Per germline, CDR1 SGHAT and CDR2 FQNNGV. The full variable domain, with the rest looked up from reference TRBV11-2 and TRBJ2-5, is EAGVAQSPRYKIIEKRQSVAFWCNPISGHATLYWYQQILGQGPKLLIQFQNNGVVDDSQLPKDRFSAERLKGVDSTLKIQPAKLEDSAVYLCASSVLTSGAQETQYFGPGTRLLVL.

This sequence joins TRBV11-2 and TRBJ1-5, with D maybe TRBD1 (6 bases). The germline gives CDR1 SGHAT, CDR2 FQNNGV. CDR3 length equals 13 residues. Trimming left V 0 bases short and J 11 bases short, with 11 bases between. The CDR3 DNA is TGTGCCAGCAGCTTAGAAGGGGGGGGGACCCAGCATTTT. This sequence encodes CASSLEGGGTQHF.

The CDR3 here is CASSLGGFTTGELFF. In DNA form, the CDR3 reads TGTGCCAGCAGCTTAGGGGGCTTTACTACCGGGGAGCTGTTTTTT. V and J are TRBV11-2 and TRBJ2-2; TRBD1 is a possible D gene (5 bases). CDR1 SGHAT and CDR2 FQNNGV come from the germline V gene. This CDR3 has 15 amino acids. V was clipped by 1 base and J by 5 bases, with 11 bases between them.

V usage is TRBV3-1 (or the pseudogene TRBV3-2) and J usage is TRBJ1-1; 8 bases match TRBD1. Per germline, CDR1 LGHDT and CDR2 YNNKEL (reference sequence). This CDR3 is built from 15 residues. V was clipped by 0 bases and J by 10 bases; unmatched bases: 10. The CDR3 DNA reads TGTGCCAGCAGCCAAGATAGTGGGCAGGGGGCGTCAGCTTTCTTT. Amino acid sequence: CASSQDSGQGASAFF.

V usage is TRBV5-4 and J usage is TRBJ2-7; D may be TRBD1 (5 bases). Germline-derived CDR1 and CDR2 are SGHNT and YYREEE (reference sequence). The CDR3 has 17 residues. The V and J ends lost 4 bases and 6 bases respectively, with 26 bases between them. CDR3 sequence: CASSLRSGAPLRGEQYF. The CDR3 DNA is TGTGCCAGCAGCCTAAGGTCTGGGGCACCCCTTAGGGGCGAGCAGTACTTC.

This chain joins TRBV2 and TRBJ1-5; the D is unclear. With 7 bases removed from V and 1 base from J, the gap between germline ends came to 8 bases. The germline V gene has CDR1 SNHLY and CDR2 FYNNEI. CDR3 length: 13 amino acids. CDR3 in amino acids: CASTSSSNQPQHF. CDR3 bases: TGTGCCAGCACCAGTTCGAGCAATCAGCCCCAGCATTTT.

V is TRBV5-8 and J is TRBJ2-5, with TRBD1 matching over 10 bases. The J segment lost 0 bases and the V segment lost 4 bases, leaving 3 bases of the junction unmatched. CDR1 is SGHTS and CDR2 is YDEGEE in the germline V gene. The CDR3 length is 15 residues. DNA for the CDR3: TGTGCCAGCAGCCGGACAGGGGGGTACCAAGAGACCCAGTACTTC. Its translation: CASSRTGGYQETQYF.

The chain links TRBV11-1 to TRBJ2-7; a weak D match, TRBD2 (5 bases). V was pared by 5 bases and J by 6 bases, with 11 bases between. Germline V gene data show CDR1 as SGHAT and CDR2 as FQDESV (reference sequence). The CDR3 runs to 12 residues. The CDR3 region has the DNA TGTGCCAGCAGCCGTCCGGGGTTCGAGCAGTACTTC. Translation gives CASSRPGFEQYF.

The CDR3 is CASSWGTPDTQYF. The CDR3 DNA reads as TGTGCCAGCAGCTGGGGGACACCAGATACGCAGTATTTT. The J gene is TRBJ2-3, the V gene TRBV5-6; D perhaps matches TRBD1 (6 bases). This CDR3 has 13 amino acids. Per the germline V gene, CDR1 is SGHDT and CDR2 is YYEEEE. V was trimmed by 3 bases and J by 4 bases, leaving 9 bases between them.

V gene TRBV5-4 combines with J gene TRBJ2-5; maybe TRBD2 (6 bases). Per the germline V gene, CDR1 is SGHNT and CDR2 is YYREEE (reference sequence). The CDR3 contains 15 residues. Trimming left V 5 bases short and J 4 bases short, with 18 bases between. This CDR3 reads CASRGDLANVETQYF. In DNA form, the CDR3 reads TGTGCCAGCAGGGGGGACTTGGCTAATGTAGAGACCCAGTACTTC.

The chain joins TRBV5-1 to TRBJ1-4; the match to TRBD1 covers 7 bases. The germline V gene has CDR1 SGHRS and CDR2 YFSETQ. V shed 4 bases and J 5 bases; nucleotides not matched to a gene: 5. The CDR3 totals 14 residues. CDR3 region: CASSQRQGNEKLFF. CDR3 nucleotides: TGCGCCAGCAGCCAACGACAGGGAAATGAAAAACTGTTTTTT.

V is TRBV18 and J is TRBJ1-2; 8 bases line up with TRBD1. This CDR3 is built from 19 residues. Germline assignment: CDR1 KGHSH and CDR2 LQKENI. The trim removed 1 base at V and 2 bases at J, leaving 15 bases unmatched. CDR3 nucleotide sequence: TGTGCCAGCTCACCACGAGTTCTGGGGACAGGAGGGACCAACTATGGCTACACCTTC. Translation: CASSPRVLGTGGTNYGYTF. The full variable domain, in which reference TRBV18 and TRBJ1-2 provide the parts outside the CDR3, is NAGVMQNPRHLVRRRGQEARLRCSPMKGHSHVYWYRQLPEEGLKFMVYLQKENIIDESGMPKERFSAEFPKEGPSILRIQQVVRGDSAAYFCASSPRVLGTGGTNYGYTFGSGTRLTVV.

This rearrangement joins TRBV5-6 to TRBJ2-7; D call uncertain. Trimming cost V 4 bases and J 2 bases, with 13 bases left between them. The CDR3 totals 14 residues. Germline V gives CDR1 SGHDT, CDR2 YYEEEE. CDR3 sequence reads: CASSTPPRPYEQYF. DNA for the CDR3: TGTGCCAGCAGCACGCCCCCGCGCCCCTACGAGCAGTACTTC.

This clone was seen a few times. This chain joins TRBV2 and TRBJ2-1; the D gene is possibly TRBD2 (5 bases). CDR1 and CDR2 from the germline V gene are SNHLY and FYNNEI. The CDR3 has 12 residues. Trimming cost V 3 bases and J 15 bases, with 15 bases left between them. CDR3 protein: CASSDRAAGWFF. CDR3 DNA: TGTGCCAGCAGTGATCGAGCGGCTGGGTGGTTCTTC.